A selection of T cell receptor beta chains follows, all from one sample in a study of pediatric ulcerative colitis. The assay was immunoSEQ multiplex PCR, and TCRdb's table has in-frame clones only and misses some. The sample holds approximately 60,000 clones, approximately 87% seen once. Sample: blood. The receptors come from a boy aged 5-17 years with severe ulcerative colitis. The CDR3 runs from the conserved cysteine through the conserved F or W. Fields, in order: V gene, D gene, clone size, J gene, CDR3 DNA, CDR3 protein. D genes are given only for firm matches. Some rows mark clone size as missing; the rest say once, few, many or name a class of expanded clone.

v_call: TRBV12-5
d_call: .
clone_size: .
j_call: TRBJ2-1
cdr3_nt: TGTGCTAGTGAACCGACCACTGGGGGAAAGCAGTTCTTC
cdr3_aa: CASEPTTGGKQFF

v_call: TRBV30
d_call: .
clone_size: once
j_call: TRBJ2-2
cdr3_nt: TGTGCCTGGGGGAACACCGGGGAGCTGTTTTTT
cdr3_aa: CAWGNTGELFF

v_call: TRBV7-3
d_call: TRBD2
clone_size: .
j_call: TRBJ2-1
cdr3_nt: TGTGCCAGCAGCTTGGGAGGGACTAGCGCCTGGGCGGATGAGCAGTTCTTC
cdr3_aa: CASSLGGTSAWADEQFF

v_call: TRBV7-8
d_call: TRBD2
clone_size: .
j_call: TRBJ2-1
cdr3_nt: TGTGCCAGCAGCTTAGGGTCTAGCGGGAGAAGGGATGAGCAGTTCTTC
cdr3_aa: CASSLGSSGRRDEQFF

v_call: TRBV19
d_call: TRBD2
clone_size: .
j_call: TRBJ2-1
cdr3_nt: TGTGCCAGCGGACTAGCGGTCTACAATGAGCAGTTCTTC
cdr3_aa: CASGLAVYNEQFF

v_call: TRBV19
d_call: TRBD1
clone_size: .
j_call: TRBJ1-1
cdr3_nt: TGTGCCAGTAGTATGGGGACAGATTTCACTGAAGCTTTCTTT
cdr3_aa: CASSMGTDFTEAFF

v_call: TRBV12-5
d_call: .
clone_size: .
j_call: TRBJ1-3
cdr3_nt: TGTGCTAGTGGTTCGGCCCAGGGTGCCGGTCCTGGAAACACCATATATTTT
cdr3_aa: CASGSAQGAGPGNTIYF

v_call: TRBV19
d_call: TRBD2
clone_size: .
j_call: TRBJ2-7
cdr3_nt: TGTGCCAGTAGTCCCCTACTAGCGGGAGCCTCCGAGCAGTACTTC
cdr3_aa: CASSPLLAGASEQYF

v_call: TRBV7-2
d_call: .
clone_size: .
j_call: TRBJ2-1
cdr3_nt: TGTGCCAGCAGCTTGAGCGGCAGGACCGACATAGGGCAGTTCTTC
cdr3_aa: CASSLSGRTDIGQFF

v_call: TRBV6-5
d_call: .
clone_size: .
j_call: TRBJ2-7
cdr3_nt: TGTGCCAGCAGCCCTACCTATACGGTTCCCTACGAGCAGTACTTC
cdr3_aa: CASSPTYTVPYEQYF

v_call: TRBV6-6
d_call: TRBD2
clone_size: .
j_call: TRBJ2-3
cdr3_nt: TGTGCCAGCAGGCCAGCGGGAGATAGGGGAGATACGCAGTATTTT
cdr3_aa: CASRPAGDRGDTQYF

v_call: TRBV2
d_call: TRBD2
clone_size: .
j_call: TRBJ2-7
cdr3_nt: TGTGCCACTTCCCGTTGGGATAGCGGGAGCACCTACGAGCAGTACTTC
cdr3_aa: CATSRWDSGSTYEQYF

v_call: TRBV6-1
d_call: TRBD1
clone_size: .
j_call: TRBJ2-2
cdr3_nt: TGTGCCAGCAGTGATCAGGGACAGACGGTTGGGGCCGGGGAGCTGTTTTTT
cdr3_aa: CASSDQGQTVGAGELFF

v_call: TRBV7-6
d_call: .
clone_size: .
j_call: TRBJ1-1
cdr3_nt: TGTGCCAGCAGCTTAGTGAGTGGGATGAACACTGAAGCTTTCTTT
cdr3_aa: CASSLVSGMNTEAFF

v_call: TRBV11-2
d_call: TRBD2
clone_size: .
j_call: TRBJ2-3
cdr3_nt: TGTGCCAGCAGCTTATTCCCTAGCGGGAGTAGGGATACGCAGTATTTT
cdr3_aa: CASSLFPSGSRDTQYF

v_call: TRBV27
d_call: .
clone_size: .
j_call: TRBJ2-2
cdr3_nt: TGTGCCAGCAGTCGCAGGGGTACCGGGGAGCTGTTTTTT
cdr3_aa: CASSRRGTGELFF

v_call: TRBV28
d_call: .
clone_size: .
j_call: TRBJ1-1
cdr3_nt: TGTGCCAGCACCATCGGATTAGGCGAAGCTTTCTTT
cdr3_aa: CASTIGLGEAFF

v_call: TRBV4-3
d_call: .
clone_size: .
j_call: TRBJ2-6
cdr3_nt: TGCGCCAGCAGCCAAGATAGGCTCGGTGTGAGGTTCTCTGGGGCCAACGTCCTGACTTTC
cdr3_aa: CASSQDRLGVRFSGANVLTF

v_call: TRBV10-2
d_call: TRBD2
clone_size: .
j_call: TRBJ2-7
cdr3_nt: TGCGCCAGCAGGTCGGGACTAGCAGGAGAGCAGTACTTC
cdr3_aa: CASRSGLAGEQYF

v_call: TRBV20-1
d_call: .
clone_size: .
j_call: TRBJ2-1
cdr3_nt: TGCAGTGCTAGAGAGGTGCAGACCGTCTTC
cdr3_aa: CSAREVQTVF

v_call: TRBV2
d_call: .
clone_size: .
j_call: TRBJ2-7
cdr3_nt: TGTGCCAGCAGTGAAATTGATTCCTACGAGCAGTACTTC
cdr3_aa: CASSEIDSYEQYF

v_call: TRBV12-5
d_call: .
clone_size: .
j_call: TRBJ2-1
cdr3_nt: TGTGCTAGTGGTTTCTCTCTAGCGTCCTACAATGAGCAGTTCTTC
cdr3_aa: CASGFSLASYNEQFF

v_call: TRBV9
d_call: .
clone_size: once
j_call: TRBJ1-2
cdr3_nt: TGTGCCAGCAGCTCACCGATCAGGGGAGCTAACTATGGCTACACCTTC
cdr3_aa: CASSSPIRGANYGYTF

v_call: TRBV6-1
d_call: .
clone_size: .
j_call: TRBJ2-7
cdr3_nt: TGTGCCAGCAGTGACACGGAGGGGGGAATCTACGAGCAGTACTTC
cdr3_aa: CASSDTEGGIYEQYF

v_call: TRBV4-1
d_call: .
clone_size: .
j_call: TRBJ2-3
cdr3_nt: TGCGCCAGCAGCCAAGATCATGGGACCAAGTTCATATCGCAGTATTTT
cdr3_aa: CASSQDHGTKFISQYF

v_call: TRBV21-1
d_call: .
clone_size: .
j_call: TRBJ2-3
cdr3_nt: TGTGCCAGCATCACAATGGGAGATACGCAGTATTTT
cdr3_aa: CASITMGDTQYF

v_call: TRBV19
d_call: TRBD1
clone_size: .
j_call: TRBJ2-2
cdr3_nt: TGTGCCAGTAGCCCAACACCAGGGGGCTTTGGCACCGGGGAGCTGTTTTTT
cdr3_aa: CASSPTPGGFGTGELFF

v_call: TRBV19
d_call: .
clone_size: few
j_call: TRBJ1-5
cdr3_nt: TGTGCCAGTAGTGGCAGGGATTGGAGCAATCAGCCCCAGCATTTT
cdr3_aa: CASSGRDWSNQPQHF

v_call: TRBV19
d_call: .
clone_size: .
j_call: TRBJ1-1
cdr3_nt: TGTGCCAGTAGTGACAGGAGGGACAAGGGTCCGGACACTGAAGCTTTCTTT
cdr3_aa: CASSDRRDKGPDTEAFF

v_call: TRBV11-3
d_call: TRBD2
clone_size: .
j_call: TRBJ2-1
cdr3_nt: TGTGCCAGCAGCTTAGCTTCGGGACTAGGTAACAATGAGCAGTTCTTC
cdr3_aa: CASSLASGLGNNEQFF

v_call: TRBV29-1
d_call: .
clone_size: once
j_call: TRBJ2-7
cdr3_nt: TGCAGCGTTGAAATTCCAGATTCTTACGAGCAGTACTTC
cdr3_aa: CSVEIPDSYEQYF

v_call: TRBV7-7
d_call: TRBD2
clone_size: .
j_call: TRBJ2-5
cdr3_nt: TGTGCTAGCAGCTTATCGGGGGGACCACAAGAGACCCAGTACTTC
cdr3_aa: CASSLSGGPQETQYF

v_call: TRBV27
d_call: .
clone_size: .
j_call: TRBJ2-1
cdr3_nt: TGTGCCAGCAGTTTACCCCACCGACCGCAGTTCTTC
cdr3_aa: CASSLPHRPQFF

v_call: TRBV29-1
d_call: .
clone_size: .
j_call: TRBJ2-5
cdr3_nt: TGCAGCGTTGAGGCCTATTTCAGGGCGATAGACGTACCCGCAGAGACCCAGTACTTC
cdr3_aa: CSVEAYFRAIDVPAETQYF

v_call: TRBV19
d_call: .
clone_size: .
j_call: TRBJ2-1
cdr3_nt: TGTGCCACCCAGTGGGTCGCTGGGAACAATGAGCAGTTCTTC
cdr3_aa: CATQWVAGNNEQFF

v_call: TRBV7-9
d_call: .
clone_size: few
j_call: TRBJ1-1
cdr3_nt: TGTGCCAGCAGCTTAGCTGAAGCTTTCTTT
cdr3_aa: CASSLAEAFF

v_call: TRBV2
d_call: .
clone_size: few
j_call: TRBJ2-2
cdr3_nt: TGTGCCAGCAGCTCAAATGGGGAAAGCGGGGAGCTGTTTTTT
cdr3_aa: CASSSNGESGELFF

v_call: TRBV5-1
d_call: TRBD2
clone_size: .
j_call: TRBJ2-1
cdr3_nt: TGCGCCAGCAGCTTGGGGCTGGGAGGGGCTCTCTACAATGAGCAGTTCTTC
cdr3_aa: CASSLGLGGALYNEQFF

v_call: TRBV7-9
d_call: TRBD1
clone_size: .
j_call: TRBJ2-7
cdr3_nt: TGTGCCAGCAGCCCCCGACAGGGACCCTCCTACGAGCAGTACTTC
cdr3_aa: CASSPRQGPSYEQYF

v_call: TRBV10-3
d_call: .
clone_size: .
j_call: TRBJ1-2
cdr3_nt: TGTGCCATCAGTCAAGAAGACTATGGCTACACCTTC
cdr3_aa: CAISQEDYGYTF

v_call: TRBV27
d_call: .
clone_size: .
j_call: TRBJ2-1
cdr3_nt: TGTGCCAGCAGTTTAGGGCACCACAATGAGCAGTTCTTC
cdr3_aa: CASSLGHHNEQFF

v_call: TRBV29-1
d_call: TRBD1
clone_size: once
j_call: TRBJ2-7
cdr3_nt: TGCAGCGTAGGGACAGACGAGCAGTACTTC
cdr3_aa: CSVGTDEQYF